This passage covers 14 T cell receptor beta chains from one sample sequenced in a study of OX40 agonist ivuxolimab in advanced cancers. TCRdb's table, derived via immunoSEQ multiplex PCR, lists solely in-frame clones and lacks some. The table records about 57,000 clones, 75% to 85% of them present only once. The material sequenced was CD4+ or CD8+ T cells sorted from blood, taken in a trial of the OX40 agonist ivuxolimab. The receptors derive from an adult with an advanced solid tumor such as melanoma, head and neck, liver or kidney cancer.

V usage is TRBV18 and J usage is TRBJ2-7; maybe TRBD1 (7 bases). The CDR3 is made up of 17 amino acids. Germline V gene lookup returns CDR1 KGHSH and CDR2 LQKENI. Trimming cost V 3 bases and J 4 bases, with 22 bases left between them. The CDR3 DNA reads as TGTGCCAGCTCACCTCTCGTCTCCGGGGGCAGGGGGTACGAGCAGTACTTC. It is translated as CASSPLVSGGRGYEQYF. Full variable domain (outside the CDR3, taken from reference TRBV18 and TRBJ2-7): NAGVMQNPRHLVRRRGQEARLRCSPMKGHSHVYWYRQLPEEGLKFMVYLQKENIIDESGMPKERFSAEFPKEGPSILRIQQVVRGDSAAYFCASSPLVSGGRGYEQYFGPGTRLTVT.

The V gene is TRBV7-3, the J gene TRBJ2-3; 11 nucleotides line up with TRBD2. Per germline, CDR1 SGHTA and CDR2 FQGTGA. The CDR3 totals 19 residues. The ends lost 5 bases at V and 3 bases at J; junction bases unmatched: 16. The CDR3 DNA sequence: TGTGCCAGCAGCCACAGGGGCCTCCGGGCTAGCGGGAGGACAGATACGCAGTATTTT. This translates into CASSHRGLRASGRTDTQYF.

This clone has more than one count but fewer than ten. The junction differs from germline at one of its ends, possibly a read error. This rearrangement joins TRBV2 to TRBJ1-5; 11 positions match TRBD1. Germline CDR1 is SNHLY and CDR2 is FYNNEI. CDR3 length equals 15 residues. CDR3 region: CASSGTGGSRQPQHF. The CDR3 bases are TGTGCCAGTAGTGGGACAGGGGGAAGTAGGCAGCCCCAGCATTTT.

This clone has a single count. The rearrangement links TRBV7-2 to TRBJ2-1; a possible D gene is TRBD2 (6 bases). This CDR3 region has 15 residues. Trimming cost V 0 bases and J 6 bases, with 12 bases left between them. From germline, CDR1 is SGHTA and CDR2 FQGNSA. CDR3 sequence: CASSLASGLGNEQFF. CDR3 bases: TGTGCCAGCAGCTTAGCTAGCGGTTTAGGCAATGAGCAGTTCTTC.

The count of this clone is one. This chain connects TRBV2 to TRBJ2-1; 11 bases are a match to TRBD2. The V segment lost 2 bases and the J segment 10 bases; nucleotides outside the gene matches: 7. Germline CDR1 SNHLY, CDR2 FYNNEI. CDR3 length equals 15 residues. The CDR3 loop is CASSELAGGPGEQFF. In nucleotides, the CDR3 is TGTGCCAGCAGTGAACTAGCGGGAGGCCCTGGGGAGCAGTTCTTC.

This rearrangement joins TRBV7-2 to TRBJ1-5; no firm D call. From germline, CDR1 is SGHTA and CDR2 FQGNSA. V was pared by 0 bases and J by 1 base, with 4 bases between. The CDR3 is 14 amino acids. The DNA for the CDR3 is TGTGCCAGCAGCTTAGCTGGAAGCAATCAGCCCCAGCATTTT. It specifies CASSLAGSNQPQHF.

The chain couples TRBV18 to TRBJ1-4; D is uncertain. CDR1 is KGHSH, CDR2 LQKENI, per germline. Trimming removed 2 bases at V and 2 bases at J, with 9 bases between. The CDR3 runs to 15 residues. The CDR3 loop reads CASSPGSSTNEKLFF. In DNA form, the CDR3 reads TGTGCCAGCTCACCAGGGTCCTCGACTAATGAAAAACTGTTTTTT.

The J gene is TRBJ2-1, the V gene TRBV25-1; D uncertain. This CDR3 has 15 residues. Trimming took 6 bases from V and 0 from J, leaving 12 bases between them. Per germline, CDR1 MGHDK and CDR2 SYGVNS. As DNA, the CDR3 is TGTGCCAGCAGAGGAGCTTTTCCCTCCTACAATGAGCAGTTCTTC. It encodes CASRGAFPSYNEQFF.

V gene TRBV11-3 combines with J gene TRBJ2-1, with D possibly matching TRBD2 (6 bases). This CDR3 is 15 amino acids long. The ends were cut back, 4 bases at V and 0 bases at J, with 10 bases in the middle. Per germline, CDR1 SGHNT and CDR2 YENEEA. The CDR3 DNA reads as TGTGCCAGCAGCTCGGACGGGAGCTCCTACAATGAGCAGTTCTTC. Its protein product is CASSSDGSSYNEQFF. Using reference TRBV11-3 and TRBJ2-1 for the parts outside the CDR3, the full variable domain is EAGVVQSPRYKIIEKKQPVAFWCNPISGHNTLYWYLQNLGQGPELLIRYENEEAVDDSQLPKDRFSAERLKGVDSTLKIQPAELGDSAVYLCASSSDGSSYNEQFFGPGTRLTVL.

In the case of this clone: The same CDR3 can be traced to other DNA sequences in this sample. The rearrangement uses TRBV10-3 and TRBJ1-1, with D possibly TRBD1 on 5 matching bases. Germline V gives CDR1 ENHRY, CDR2 SYGVKD. The CDR3 has 13 residues. V lost 5 bases and J 8 bases, leaving 15 bases between the germline ends. CDR3 amino acids: CAISPDSLTEAFF. The CDR3, as DNA: TGTGCCATCAGTCCCGACAGCCTTACCGAAGCTTTCTTT.

The chain links TRBV29-1 to TRBJ2-7, with 7 nucleotides matching TRBD1. The CDR3 is 13 amino acids. V was pared by 5 bases and J by 6 bases, with 10 bases of the junction left unmatched. Germline CDR1 SQVTM, CDR2 ANQGSEA. CDR3 protein: CSVLAPTGSEQYF. As DNA, the CDR3 is TGCAGCGTTCTAGCTCCGACAGGGTCCGAGCAGTACTTC.

The chain couples TRBV7-9 to TRBJ1-1, with 7 bases aligning to TRBD1. V gave up 4 bases and J gave up 6 bases; unmatched junction bases: 8. Germline assignment: CDR1 SEHNR and CDR2 FQNEAQ (reference sequence). This CDR3 region has 14 residues. The CDR3 reads CASSSYRDSSEAFF. CDR3 sequence (DNA): TGTGCCAGCAGCTCCTACCGGGACAGCTCTGAAGCTTTCTTT.

The rearrangement joins TRBV27 to TRBJ2-7; 8 bases agree with TRBD1. This CDR3 is 14 amino acids long. In germline, CDR1 is MNHEY, CDR2 SMNVEV (reference sequence). J lost 4 bases, V lost 5 bases, and 7 bases had no gene match. The CDR3 DNA is TGTGCCAGCAGTACCCGACAGGGGACGTACGAGCAGTACTTC. Its translation is CASSTRQGTYEQYF.

The count of this clone is one. The genes are TRBV5-6 and TRBJ2-7, with 10 bases lining up with TRBD1. CDR1 is SGHDT and CDR2 is YYEEEE in the germline V gene. J lost 2 bases, V lost 7 bases, and 6 bases had no gene match. There are 14 residues in the CDR3. Written as DNA, the CDR3 is TGTGCCAGCTTCCTCGGACAGGGGGCCTACGAGCAGTACTTC. This gives the protein CASFLGQGAYEQYF.